What follows are 30 T cell receptor beta chains derived from one specimen sequenced in a study of blood T cells in healthy people across ages. Next came a second PCR, run for roughly 6 to 11 cycles, which used a sample-barcoded 5' primer along with a J-beta primer mix. TCRdb passed the 5' RACE reads through MiXCR, listing each CDR3 protein once. The sample carries 1.5 million to 2 million distinct CDR3 sequences, about 28% recorded once. Sample: blood. All receptors derive from a woman in her twenties or thirties in good health.

The rearrangement links TRBV27 to TRBJ1-5, with a weak D call TRBD1 (5 bases). The CDR3 spans 15 residues. Trimming removed 4 bases at V and 2 bases at J, with 12 bases between. Germline assignment: CDR1 MNHEY and CDR2 SMNVEV (reference sequence). The CDR3 nucleotides read TGTGCCAGCAGTTCGACAGCGTTTCGCAATCAGCCCCAGCATTTT. It translates to CASSSTAFRNQPQHF.

The chain employs TRBV3-1 and TRBJ2-3; D is ambiguous. The germline V gene has CDR1 LGHDT and CDR2 YNNKEL (reference sequence). Trimming pared 3 bases from V and 0 bases from J, leaving 13 bases between. The length of the CDR3 is 16 residues. CDR3 nucleotide sequence: TGTGCCAGCAGCCACCTGTACGGCCAGAGCACAGATACGCAGTATTTT. Translating it yields CASSHLYGQSTDTQYF.

This clonotype appeared a few times. The J gene is TRBJ2-7, the V gene TRBV7-2, with 10 bases that match TRBD1. V shed 0 bases, J shed 6 bases, and the junction held 8 bases outside the gene matches. CDR1 and CDR2 from the germline V gene are SGHTA and FQGNSA. The length of the CDR3 is 16 residues. Written as DNA, the CDR3 is TGTGCCAGCAGCTTAGCACCCGGGACAGGGGCCCCCGAGCAGTACTTC. Its protein is CASSLAPGTGAPEQYF.

The CDR3: CSVEETRPDGYTF. CDR3 nucleotides: TGCAGCGTTGAAGAAACCCGGCCTGATGGCTACACCTTC. V usage is TRBV29-1 and J usage is TRBJ1-2; no clear D. The CDR3 length is 13 residues. CDR1 is SQVTM, CDR2 ANQGSEA, per germline. Trimming took off 0 bases at V and 6 bases at J, with 11 bases between the two ends.

This clonotype was seen more than once but under ten times. The gene calls are TRBV11-2 and TRBJ2-3; D is ambiguous. Germline V gene sequence: CDR1 SGHAT, CDR2 FQNNGV. The CDR3 runs to 15 residues. V lost 8 bases to trimming and J lost 2 bases, with 17 bases between them. This CDR3 is CASVSRPLDTDTQYF. CDR3 in DNA: TGTGCCAGCGTCAGCAGACCTCTTGACACAGATACGCAGTATTTT.

This clonotype occurred a few times. The chain is built from TRBV6-1 and TRBJ2-5, with D possibly TRBD1 on 7 matching bases. Trimming shortened V by 4 bases and J by 4 bases, and 16 bases separated the two germline ends. Germline lookup yields CDR1 MNHNS and CDR2 SASEGT. The CDR3 runs 15 residues. The CDR3 loop is CASSALTGEAETQYF. The CDR3 DNA sequence: TGTGCCAGCAGTGCCCTAACAGGGGAGGCAGAGACCCAGTACTTC.

The V and J genes are TRBV4-2 and TRBJ1-2; possibly TRBD1 for D (6 bases). V gave up 0 bases and J gave up 8 bases, with 10 bases separating them. The CDR3 runs 13 residues. Germline assignment: CDR1 LGHNA and CDR2 YNFKEQ. The CDR3 region is CASSQDRQEGYTF. The CDR3 DNA reads as TGTGCCAGCAGCCAAGACCGACAGGAGGGCTACACCTTC.

This clonotype was recorded a few times. The gene calls are TRBV3-1 and TRBJ1-4; possible D gene TRBD1, 5 bases. Germline V CDR1 and CDR2: LGHDT, YNNKEL (reference sequence). V was cut by 4 bases and J by 8 bases, with 11 bases left in between. The CDR3 is 13 amino acids. In DNA form, the CDR3 reads TGTGCCAGCAGCCCCGGGGCCACGGAAAAACTGTTTTTT. Its translation: CASSPGATEKLFF.

This chain links TRBV5-4 with TRBJ2-7, with 7 bases that match TRBD2. Trimming took 0 bases from V and 3 from J; bases not matched to a gene: 6. The CDR3 has 15 amino acids. Germline V gene sequence: CDR1 SGHNT, CDR2 YYREEE (reference sequence). DNA for the CDR3: TGTGCCAGCAGCTTGGAGTTAGCGGGTTTCTACGAGCAGTACTTC. Amino acid sequence: CASSLELAGFYEQYF.

The chain joins TRBV7-8 to TRBJ2-4; D may be TRBD1 or TRBD2 (5 bases each). Germline CDR1 is SGHVS and CDR2 is FQNEAQ. The V gene lost 4 bases and the J gene lost 1 base, with 17 bases spanning the gap. This CDR3 spans 17 amino acids. The CDR3 DNA is TGTGCCAGCAGCTCATTCCTCACCGGGGCGGCCAAAAACATTCAGTACTTC. This sequence encodes CASSSFLTGAAKNIQYF.

This clonotype was observed a few times. The rearrangement joins TRBV27 to TRBJ2-7, with 7 bases fitting TRBD2. The CDR3 totals 13 residues. Germline V gene sequence: CDR1 MNHEY, CDR2 SMNVEV (reference sequence). The junction had 6 bases not matched to a gene; V was cut back by 6 bases and J by 4 bases. DNA of the CDR3: TGTGCCAGCAGACCTAGCGGAGGATACGAGCAGTACTTC. The encoded protein is CASRPSGGYEQYF.

Details on this clonotype: This may stem from a read error, because a much larger clone lies one nucleotide away. The CDR3 sequence is CASSLRGVHGQFF. The CDR3, as DNA: TGTGCCAGCAGTTTACGGGGGGTCCATGGGCAGTTCTTC. J is TRBJ2-1 and V is TRBV12-3 or TRBV12-4; the match to TRBD2 covers 7 bases. This CDR3 has 13 residues. The V segment lost 2 bases and the J segment 12 bases; nucleotides outside the gene matches: 7.

About this clonotype: At one boundary the junction diverges from the germline segment, which might be a read error. CDR3 loop: CTSSLGKTSGSTDTQYF. For the CDR3, the DNA is TGTACCAGCAGTTTAGGCAAGACTAGCGGGTCCACAGATACGCAGTATTTT. The J gene is TRBJ2-3, the V gene TRBV7-9, with TRBD2 identical over 10 bases. The CDR3 length is 17 residues. The germline V gene encodes CDR1 SEHNR and CDR2 FQNEAQ (reference sequence).

This clonotype was detected ten times or more. The rearrangement joins TRBV5-1 to TRBJ2-1; perhaps TRBD2 as D (5 bases). This CDR3 spans 15 amino acids. CDR1 and CDR2 from the germline V gene are SGHRS and YFSETQ. The ends were cut back, 5 bases at V and 7 bases at J, with 19 bases in the middle. The CDR3 nucleotides read TGCGCCAGCAGACCGGGCCGGGGTGAAATAAATGAGCAGTTCTTC. Protein sequence: CASRPGRGEINEQFF.

This clonotype was detected many times. The CDR3 spells CASSLHLLGNQPQHF. The CDR3 nucleotides are TGTGCCAGCAGCCTACACCTTTTGGGCAATCAGCCCCAGCATTTT. The genes are TRBV7-2 and TRBJ1-5; D remains unclear. Germline V gene sequence: CDR1 SGHTA, CDR2 FQGNSA. The V gene lost 5 bases and the J gene lost 2 bases, with 13 bases spanning the gap. CDR3 length equals 15 residues.

A note on this clonotype: At one of its ends the junction is not consistent with the germline gene, which may arise from a read error. This rearrangement joins TRBV12-3 or TRBV12-4 to TRBJ2-3, with 8 bases that match TRBD2. The CDR3 contains 15 residues. The CDR3: CANSFTGGHTDTQYF. The CDR3 region has the DNA TGTGCCAACAGTTTTACGGGGGGGCACACAGATACGCAGTATTTT.

This chain connects TRBV27 to TRBJ1-6; 10 bases map to TRBD1. Unmatched junction bases numbered 5, after V lost 6 bases and J lost 3 bases. CDR3 length equals 16 residues. The germline gives CDR1 MNHEY, CDR2 SMNVEV (reference sequence). The CDR3, as DNA: TGTGCCAGCAGCCCGAGGACAGGGGGCTATAATTCACCCCTCCACTTT. Residues: CASSPRTGGYNSPLHF.

This clonotype appeared many times. The chain uses TRBV29-1 and TRBJ2-5; 7 positions agree with TRBD1. Germline V lookup: CDR1 SQVTM, CDR2 ANQGSEA. The CDR3 covers 13 residues. V dropped 4 bases and J dropped 0; count of bases not matched to a gene: 2. The CDR3 DNA reads TGCAGCGTTGCGACAGGGAACCAAGAGACCCAGTACTTC. Protein sequence: CSVATGNQETQYF.

This clonotype has more than one count but fewer than ten. V is TRBV20-1 and J is TRBJ1-2, with D hard to call. The CDR3 length is 12 residues. The V end was cut by 2 bases, the J end by 6 bases, with 10 bases between. Germline CDR1 reads DFQATT; CDR2 reads SNEGSKA (reference sequence). CDR3 nucleotide sequence: TGCAGTGCTAGAAAGGATGCCAATGGCTACACCTTC. As protein: CSARKDANGYTF.

The table lists this clonotype with a few counts. The V and J genes are TRBV2 and TRBJ1-1; possible D gene TRBD1, 5 bases. Deletions cut 6 bases from V and 0 bases from J, with 11 bases between. Germline CDR1 and CDR2: SNHLY and FYNNEI. The CDR3 extends over 14 amino acids. CDR3 sequence (DNA): TGTGCCAGCAGGGAGACAGAGATGAACACTGAAGCTTTCTTT. Amino acid sequence: CASRETEMNTEAFF.

This clonotype was counted ten times or more. The genes are TRBV7-2 and TRBJ1-2; D may be TRBD1 (5 bases). Between the trimmed V and J ends, which lost 5 bases and 3 bases, there was a span of 19 bases. CDR1 is SGHTA, CDR2 FQGNSA, per germline. This CDR3 region has 16 residues. CDR3 loop: CASSPGGTRAHYGYTF. The DNA of the CDR3 is TGTGCCAGCAGCCCGGGCGGGACCCGGGCGCACTATGGCTACACCTTC.

J is TRBJ2-7 and V is TRBV19, with D hard to call. The germline gives CDR1 LNHDA, CDR2 SQIVND (reference sequence). This CDR3 has 13 residues. Trimming cost V 3 bases and J 3 bases, with 9 bases left between them. The CDR3 DNA reads TGTGCCAGTAGTATGAAAAGCTACTACGAGCAGTACTTC. This sequence encodes CASSMKSYYEQYF.

This clonotype was seen only a few times. The gene calls are TRBV6-6 and TRBJ2-5; D is perhaps TRBD1 or TRBD2 (6 bases each). The germline V gene encodes CDR1 MNHNY and CDR2 SVGAGI (reference sequence). With 5 bases removed from V and 3 bases from J, the gap between germline ends came to 16 bases. This CDR3 contains 15 residues. The CDR3 nucleotides read TGTGCCAGCAGTCGCACGAAGGGGGGCGAAGAGACCCAGTACTTC. The encoded protein is CASSRTKGGEETQYF.

V and J are TRBV19 and TRBJ1-5; D possibly corresponds to TRBD1 (5 bases). Germline V gives CDR1 LNHDA, CDR2 SQIVND (reference sequence). The ends were cut back, 10 bases at V and 6 bases at J, with 16 bases in the middle. The CDR3 contains 13 residues. CDR3 sequence (DNA): TGTGCCACTGACCCAGGGAGTAGTCAGCCCCAGCATTTT. Translation: CATDPGSSQPQHF.

This clonotype came up a few times. The chain has TRBV24-1 and TRBJ1-5, with D possibly TRBD1 on 6 matching bases. The CDR3 spans 13 residues. The ends were cut back, 7 bases at V and 7 bases at J, with 13 bases in the middle. Germline values: CDR1 KGHDR, CDR2 SFDVKD. The CDR3 sequence is CATSSSGAQPQHF. The CDR3 DNA sequence: TGTGCCACCAGCTCTTCAGGGGCACAGCCCCAGCATTTT.

This clonotype has a count of ten or more. The chain combines TRBV24-1 with TRBJ2-7; 11 bases fit TRBD2. With V trimmed by 8 bases and J by 3 bases, 2 bases remained unmatched. Germline-derived CDR1 and CDR2 are KGHDR and SFDVKD. This CDR3 is 13 amino acids long. CDR3 nucleotide sequence: TGTGCCACCATGGGACTAGCGGACTACGAGCAGTACTTC. This translates into CATMGLADYEQYF.

A remark on this clonotype: Mismatch with germline at one junction end may stem from a read error. The chain recombines TRBV20-1 with TRBJ2-7; D remains ambiguous. Looked up from germline, CDR1 is DFQATT and CDR2 is SNEGSKA (reference sequence). This CDR3 contains 14 residues. The CDR3 DNA sequence: TGCAGTGCTAAGGACCCCCTTTATTACAATGAGCGGTACTTC. Its translation is CSAKDPLYYNERYF.

In its sample, this clonotype was seen a few times. The chain recombines TRBV5-1 with TRBJ2-3, with 10 bases that match TRBD1. The CDR3 has 15 amino acids. Germline V gene data show CDR1 as SGHRS and CDR2 as YFSETQ. The trim removed 3 bases at V and 4 bases at J, leaving 5 bases unmatched. CDR3 sequence: CASSSNGQGADTQYF. The CDR3 coding sequence is TGCGCCAGCAGCTCGAATGGACAGGGGGCAGATACGCAGTATTTT.

The chain carries TRBV20-1 and TRBJ2-7, with D perhaps TRBD1 (5 bases). This CDR3 region has 14 residues. Per germline, CDR1 DFQATT and CDR2 SNEGSKA (reference sequence). With 6 bases removed from V and 7 bases from J, the gap between germline ends came to 22 bases. The CDR3 DNA reads TGCAGTGCCCGCCGGCAGGGCGGCCTGGGTGAGCAGTACTTC. Protein: CSARRQGGLGEQYF.

This clonotype appeared many times. The gene calls are TRBV5-5 and TRBJ2-1; D tentatively reads TRBD1 or TRBD2 (5 bases each). V lost 0 bases and J 12 bases, leaving 19 bases between the germline ends. CDR3 length equals 15 residues. CDR1 SGHKS and CDR2 YYEKEE come from the germline V gene (reference sequence). This chain's CDR3 is CASSLVGTDYQGQFF. The CDR3, as DNA: TGTGCCAGCAGCTTGGTTGGGACGGATTATCAGGGGCAGTTCTTC.